The clone carrying this T cell receptor (beta chain) has a count of ten or more. Germline lookup yields CDR1 DFQATT and CDR2 SNEGSKA (reference sequence). V dropped 6 bases and J dropped 4; count of bases not matched to a gene: 4. CDR3 length: 13 amino acids. These data originate in a study of Graves' ophthalmopathy and Graves' hyperthyroidism. Patients were diagnosed from clinical symptoms, serum thyroxine, TRAb, thyroid ultrasound and orbital computed tomography. RNA transcripts provided the template for amplifying TCR beta CDR3 regions. RT-PCR in the first round used HTBI primers; a second-round multiplex PCR followed. MiXCR, run by TCRdb on the multiplex PCR reads, gives a single entry per CDR3 protein. The data show about 1.2 million distinct CDR3 sequences, 35% to 45% seen once.

The sequence was obtained from an adult man with Graves' hyperthyroidism. The chain recombines TRBV20-1 with TRBJ2-7; TRBD1 matches at 12 bases. The sequenced sample consisted of peripheral blood or thyroid tissue (not recorded which). As DNA, the CDR3 is TGCAGTGCCGGGACAGGGGGCTCTTACGAGCAGTACTTC. Translated: CSAGTGGSYEQYF.